One sample yielded the 3 T cell receptor beta chains listed below, sequenced in a study of T cell changes during pregnancy in multiple sclerosis. Assay: immunoSEQ multiplex PCR; the TCRdb copy retains only in-frame clones and omits some. This sample yields over 10,000 clones, of which around nine tenths are seen a single time; about 8.7% belongs to the top ten. The starting material was CD8+ T cells from peripheral blood mononuclear cells, obtained in the first trimester of pregnancy. These TCRs come from a female donor with multiple sclerosis, enrolled in a pregnancy study.

This chain links TRBV30 with TRBJ1-5, with D perhaps TRBD1 (5 bases). This CDR3 is 15 amino acids long. The V gene's germline CDR1 is GTSNPN and CDR2 SVGIG (reference sequence). Trimming took off 2 bases at V and 0 bases at J, with 11 bases between the two ends. CDR3 bases: TGTGCCTGGAGTACGGGGGTCCTTAGCAATCAGCCCCAGCATTTT. Translated, it gives CAWSTGVLSNQPQHF.

The chain couples TRBV7-9 to TRBJ2-5, with D unclear. Looked up from germline, CDR1 is SEHNR and CDR2 is FQNEAQ (reference sequence). Trimming left V 5 bases short and J 1 base short, with 11 bases between. The CDR3 is 14 amino acids. The CDR3 DNA reads as TGTGCCAGCAGCCCTCCGACTCCCCAAGAGACCCAGTACTTC. Its protein is CASSPPTPQETQYF.

The gene calls are TRBV7-9 and TRBJ1-5; D remains unclear. Trimming left V 3 bases short and J 3 bases short, with 9 bases between. The CDR3 is 14 amino acids. CDR1 SEHNR and CDR2 FQNEAQ come from the germline V gene (reference sequence). The CDR3 bases are TGTGCCAGCAGCTTCGACGGGTTCAATCAGCCCCAGCATTTT. The encoded protein is CASSFDGFNQPQHF.